The source of this T cell receptor (beta chain) is a study of identifying expanded T cells in peripheral blood. V shed 2 bases and J shed 0 bases, with 8 bases lying between them. The CDR3 sequence is 15 residues long. In germline, CDR1 is SGHDN, CDR2 FVKESK. Libraries were prepared by immunoSEQ multiplex PCR; TCRdb keeps only in-frame clonotypes and omits some of them. The data contain 51,000 or so clones, approximately 86% of them singletons. No infections or other immune events were documented during collection. The sequencing sample was made of blood. This sequence originates from a person between 18 and 69 years old in good health. The chain couples TRBV14 to TRBJ1-3; D is undetermined. CDR3 protein: CASSQRQDSGNTIYF. In nucleotides, the CDR3 is TGTGCCAGCAGCCAACGGCAGGACTCTGGAAACACCATATATTTT.